These 24 T cell receptor beta chains were all obtained from the same sample, sequenced in a study of T cell changes during pregnancy in multiple sclerosis. Repertoires were generated with immunoSEQ multiplex PCR, while TCRdb's copy carries only in-frame clones and drops some. Altogether more than 55,000 clones are present, 92% being singletons, with the ten largest covering about 0.93%. This material consisted of peripheral blood, taken in the first trimester of pregnancy. The receptors here all came from a female donor with multiple sclerosis, enrolled in a pregnancy study.

V is TRBV19 and J is TRBJ2-7, with a weak D call TRBD2 (5 bases). There are 14 residues in the CDR3. Germline V lookup: CDR1 LNHDA, CDR2 SQIVND (reference sequence). V gave up 0 bases and J gave up 2 bases, with 8 bases separating them. The CDR3 reads CASSIDGGTYEQYF. The CDR3 DNA reads TGTGCCAGTAGTATAGACGGAGGAACCTACGAGCAGTACTTC.

The gene calls are TRBV27 and TRBJ2-1; TRBD1 might be the D (6 bases). The germline V and J ends were trimmed by 6 bases and 12 bases, with 15 bases remaining between them. The CDR3 runs to 12 residues. From germline, CDR1 is MNHEY and CDR2 SMNVEV (reference sequence). CDR3: CASSTGGSRQFF. Here the CDR3 DNA reads TGTGCCAGCAGCACTGGGGGCTCCCGGCAGTTCTTC.

The CDR3 nucleotides read TGTGCCCGTCCGATAGGGACAGGGGGAAAGGATGAGCAGTTCTTC. Amino acids: CARPIGTGGKDEQFF. The gene calls are TRBV11-2 and TRBJ2-1, with 11 bases lining up with TRBD1. The V gene end was trimmed by 11 bases and the J gene end by 8 bases; junction bases not matched to a gene: 14. Per germline, CDR1 SGHAT and CDR2 FQNNGV. The CDR3 is 15 residues long. Full variable domain (missing parts from reference TRBV11-2 and TRBJ2-1): EAGVAQSPRYKIIEKRQSVAFWCNPISGHATLYWYQQILGQGPKLLIQFQNNGVVDDSQLPKDRFSAERLKGVDSTLKIQPAKLEDSAVYLCARPIGTGGKDEQFFGPGTRLTVL.

This chain joins TRBV5-4 and TRBJ1-1; 9 nucleotides match TRBD1. Germline V gives CDR1 SGHNT, CDR2 YYREEE (reference sequence). The CDR3 covers 14 residues. V gave up 6 bases and J gave up 6 bases; unmatched junction bases: 9. CDR3 coding DNA: TGTGCCAGCAACCTGGGACAGGGTATCGCTGAAGCTTTCTTT. Its translation is CASNLGQGIAEAFF.

The rearrangement links TRBV19 to TRBJ2-1; 7 bases fit TRBD2. The CDR3 runs to 15 residues. V trimming: 1 base; J trimming: 8 bases; junction bases outside the gene matches: 8. Germline lookup yields CDR1 LNHDA and CDR2 SQIVND (reference sequence). DNA for the CDR3: TGTGCCAGTAGTATAGGAGCGGGGCCCCGCGATGAGCAGTTCTTC. It translates to CASSIGAGPRDEQFF.

This clone was counted once. This rearrangement joins TRBV7-9 to TRBJ1-2, with 9 positions matching TRBD1. Germline assignment: CDR1 SEHNR and CDR2 FQNEAQ (reference sequence). V was clipped by 4 bases and J by 3 bases; unmatched bases: 12. The CDR3 sequence is 17 residues long. Written as DNA, the CDR3 is TGTGCCAGCAGCTCTCGCCGGGACAGGGTGGATGACTATGGCTACACCTTC. Protein product: CASSSRRDRVDDYGYTF.

The V and J genes are TRBV5-4 and TRBJ1-4; D gene ambiguous. This CDR3 is 16 amino acids long. Trimming left V 1 base short and J 0 bases short, with 10 bases between. Looked up from germline, CDR1 is SGHNT and CDR2 is YYREEE (reference sequence). The CDR3 is CASSLTFTATNEKLFF. CDR3 in DNA: TGTGCCAGCAGCTTGACCTTCACGGCAACTAATGAAAAACTGTTTTTT.

The J gene is TRBJ2-5, the V gene TRBV15, with 8 bases that match TRBD2. V shed 3 bases, J shed 5 bases, and the junction held 11 bases outside the gene matches. In germline, CDR1 is LNHNV, CDR2 YYDKDF (reference sequence). CDR3 length equals 16 residues. CDR3 amino acids: CATSRGLGGAMETQYF. The DNA for the CDR3 is TGTGCCACCAGCAGGGGACTCGGGGGGGCGATGGAGACCCAGTACTTC.

The chain uses TRBV13 and TRBJ2-2; 8 bases line up with TRBD1. CDR3 length equals 15 residues. V trimming: 3 bases; J trimming: 4 bases; junction bases outside the gene matches: 4. Germline CDR1 is PRHDT and CDR2 is FYEKMQ (reference sequence). The CDR3 reads CASSFDRGGTGELFF. CDR3 coding DNA: TGTGCCAGCAGCTTTGACAGGGGAGGCACCGGGGAGCTGTTTTTT. The whole variable domain, filled in from reference TRBV13 and TRBJ2-2, reads AAGVIQSPRHLIKEKRETATLKCYPIPRHDTVYWYQQGPGQDPQFLISFYEKMQSDKGSIPDRFSAQQFSDYHSELNMSSLELGDSALYFCASSFDRGGTGELFFGEGSRLTVL.

V is TRBV7-3 and J is TRBJ1-2; D not resolved. Trimming removed 6 bases at V and 3 bases at J, with 8 bases between. Germline CDR1 SGHTA, CDR2 FQGTGA. The CDR3 is 12 residues long. Written as DNA, the CDR3 is TGTGCCAGCAGGGAGGGCTACTATGGCTACACCTTC. This gives the protein CASREGYYGYTF.

The CDR3 loop is CAWSSEGANGNTIYF. The CDR3 nucleotides are TGTGCCTGGAGCAGCGAGGGGGCAAACGGAAACACCATATATTTT. The gene calls are TRBV30 and TRBJ1-3, with TRBD1 matching 7 bases. With V trimmed by 3 bases and J by 4 bases, 9 bases remained unmatched. This CDR3 spans 15 amino acids. CDR1 GTSNPN and CDR2 SVGIG come from the germline V gene (reference sequence).

This chain links TRBV7-3 with TRBJ2-2; 16 bases align to TRBD2. The CDR3 is 20 residues long. Germline CDR1 reads SGHTA; CDR2 reads FQGTGA. The V segment lost 1 base and the J segment 5 bases; nucleotides outside the gene matches: 10. CDR3 loop: CASSLMGLAGGPVPTGELFF. The CDR3, as DNA: TGTGCCAGCAGCTTAATGGGACTAGCGGGGGGGCCGGTCCCAACCGGGGAGCTGTTTTTT.

V and J are TRBV7-9 and TRBJ1-2, with TRBD1 as a possible D gene (6 bases). The CDR3 runs to 15 residues. Trimming pared 1 base from V and 7 bases from J, leaving 16 bases between. Germline CDR1 SEHNR, CDR2 FQNEAQ (reference sequence). The CDR3 protein is CASSLGAGGNSGYTF. DNA of the CDR3: TGTGCCAGCAGCTTAGGAGCTGGGGGCAATAGTGGCTACACCTTC.

The chain uses TRBV7-9 and TRBJ2-3; D uncertain. The V and J ends lost 5 bases and 2 bases respectively, with 11 bases between them. This CDR3 is built from 14 residues. The germline V gene encodes CDR1 SEHNR and CDR2 FQNEAQ (reference sequence). The CDR3 protein is CASSQTVPTDTQYF. In nucleotides, the CDR3 is TGTGCCAGCAGCCAGACTGTTCCCACAGATACGCAGTATTTT.

The CDR3 reads CASSKPRQVTISASEAFF. CDR3 nucleotide sequence: TGTGCCAGCAGCAAGCCCAGACAGGTCACAATTTCCGCTTCTGAGGCTTTCTTT. This rearrangement joins TRBV21-1 to TRBJ1-1; TRBD1 is taken as the D call from the table, unchecked against the DNA. TRBV21-1 is assigned pseudogene status. CDR3 length equals 18 residues.

The chain is built from TRBV15 and TRBJ1-5, with 10 bases identical to TRBD1. The CDR3 is 15 residues long. Looked up from germline, CDR1 is LNHNV and CDR2 is YYDKDF (reference sequence). J gave up 4 bases and V 3 bases, and 3 bases lay outside the gene matches. This CDR3 is CATSRDRGDNQPQHF. DNA of the CDR3: TGTGCCACCAGCAGGGACAGGGGGGATAATCAGCCCCAGCATTTT.

The chain is built from TRBV19 and TRBJ2-7; 11 positions match TRBD1. Trimming at V came to 5 bases and at J to 3 bases, leaving 6 bases not matched to a gene. Per the germline V gene, CDR1 is LNHDA and CDR2 is SQIVND (reference sequence). This CDR3 is built from 15 residues. The CDR3 reads CASSFAGTGGYEQYF. DNA of the CDR3: TGTGCCAGTAGTTTCGCTGGGACAGGGGGCTACGAGCAGTACTTC. Combining the CDR3 with reference TRBV19 and TRBJ2-7 gives the whole variable domain DGGITQSPKYLFRKEGQNVTLSCEQNLNHDAMYWYRQDPGQGLRLIYYSQIVNDFQKGDIAEGYSVSREKKESFPLTVTSAQKNPTAFYLCASSFAGTGGYEQYFGPGTRLTVT.

This chain connects TRBV9 to TRBJ2-1, with D possibly being TRBD1 (5 bases). Germline V CDR1 and CDR2: SGDLS, YYNGEE. CDR3 length: 15 residues. The V end lost 4 bases, the J end lost 2 bases, and 13 bases lay between the germline ends. CDR3 in amino acids: CASSKQVAAYNEQFF. The CDR3, as DNA: TGTGCCAGCAGCAAACAGGTAGCCGCCTACAATGAGCAGTTCTTC.

The V gene is TRBV7-3, the J gene TRBJ2-1; D is possibly TRBD1 (6 bases). This CDR3 comprises 15 residues. Germline values: CDR1 SGHTA, CDR2 FQGTGA. V lost 3 bases and J lost 0, with 9 bases in between. The CDR3 nucleotides are TGTGCCAGCAGCTTCCAGGGGAGCTCCTACAATGAGCAGTTCTTC. This sequence encodes CASSFQGSSYNEQFF.

This clone was observed once. The chain is built from TRBV5-6 and TRBJ1-1; D remains unclear. The CDR3 is made up of 11 amino acids. The germline gives CDR1 SGHDT, CDR2 YYEEEE. The germline V and J ends were trimmed by 0 bases and 9 bases, with 6 bases remaining between them. CDR3 sequence: CASSLGFKAFF. Written as DNA, the CDR3 is TGTGCCAGCAGCTTGGGTTTTAAAGCTTTCTTT.

CDR3 loop: CASSFSVAYEQYF. The CDR3 nucleotides read TGTGCCAGCAGCTTCTCCGTAGCCTACGAGCAGTACTTC. The chain couples TRBV5-5 to TRBJ2-7; unclear D gene. Between the trimmed V and J ends, which lost 2 bases and 2 bases, there was a span of 8 bases. The CDR3 runs 13 residues. CDR1 is SGHKS, CDR2 YYEKEE, per germline (reference sequence).

The genes are TRBV4-1 and TRBJ2-7, with 12 bases lining up with TRBD2. The CDR3 length is 16 residues. After removal of 1 base from V and 3 bases from J, the junction contained 4 bases not matched to a gene. Germline V gene sequence: CDR1 MGHRA, CDR2 YSYEKL. The CDR3 sequence: CASSQVLAGGLYEQYF. Here the CDR3 DNA reads TGCGCCAGCAGCCAAGTTCTAGCGGGGGGGCTCTACGAGCAGTACTTC.

V and J are TRBV5-4 and TRBJ1-6; TRBD1 is a possible D gene (6 bases). Germline V gene sequence: CDR1 SGHNT, CDR2 YYREEE (reference sequence). Trimming shortened V by 1 base and J by 9 bases, and 17 bases separated the two germline ends. This CDR3 has 16 residues. CDR3 coding DNA: TGTGCCAGCAGCTTGTTAGGCGGGGGCAGGGGTTCACCCCTCCACTTT. It codes for CASSLLGGGRGSPLHF.

The chain has TRBV7-4 and TRBJ1-3, with D unclear. The V gene lost 5 bases and the J gene lost 0 bases, with 14 bases spanning the gap. Germline values: CDR1 SGHVT, CDR2 SQSDAQ. CDR3 length equals 16 residues. The CDR3 coding sequence is TGTGCCAGCAGCCCCCCTCTAAGACACTCTGGAAACACCATATATTTT. Translation: CASSPPLRHSGNTIYF.